These 18 T cell receptor beta chains were sequenced from one sample in a study of cytomegalovirus exposure and HLA in healthy donors. PCR amplification relied on 60 Vbeta primers (plus 13 Jbeta primers). Sequenced by immunoSEQ multiplex PCR; TCRdb stores in-frame clones only, minus some. Of 60,000 to 100,000 clones in the sample, about four fifths were seen once. The material sequenced was PBMCs. These TCRs come from a man in his forties in good health and CMV-seronegative.

The rearrangement links TRBV6-5 to TRBJ1-4; D gene ambiguous. Germline assignment: CDR1 MNHEY and CDR2 SVGAGI. V lost 3 bases and J 8 bases, leaving 10 bases between the germline ends. CDR3 length: 13 residues. Written as DNA, the CDR3 is TGTGCCAGCAGTTATACCGACACCGAAAAACTGTTTTTT. It yields the protein CASSYTDTEKLFF.

V and J are TRBV12-5 and TRBJ1-5; 9 bases agree with TRBD1. The CDR3 covers 16 residues. The germline CDR1 and CDR2 sequences are LGHNT and FRNRAP. With V trimmed by 7 bases and J by 1 base, 8 bases remained unmatched. The CDR3 reads CASAFGTGKSNQPQHF. CDR3 bases: TGTGCTAGTGCCTTCGGGACAGGGAAGAGCAATCAGCCCCAGCATTTT.

The V and J genes are TRBV28 and TRBJ1-1, with 9 bases fitting TRBD1. CDR1 MDHEN and CDR2 SYDVKM come from the germline V gene. Losses at the gene ends were 5 bases for V and 5 bases for J; bases not matched to a gene: 6. This CDR3 comprises 14 residues. In nucleotides, the CDR3 is TGTGCCAGCAGTCAAACAGGGGGCGAGACTGAAGCTTTCTTT. It is translated as CASSQTGGETEAFF.

The chain joins TRBV15 to TRBJ2-1, with TRBD2 matching 10 bases. V lost 0 bases to trimming and J lost 8 bases; unmatched junction nucleotides: 7. CDR1 is LNHNV, CDR2 YYDKDF, per germline (reference sequence). CDR3 length equals 16 residues. The CDR3 loop is CATSRDISGRGYEQFF. The CDR3 nucleotides are TGTGCCACCAGCAGAGATATAAGCGGGAGGGGCTATGAGCAGTTCTTC.

This clone was picked up one time. The chain links TRBV5-6 to TRBJ1-2; possibly TRBD1 for D (6 bases). Germline lookup yields CDR1 SGHDT and CDR2 YYEEEE. V gave up 4 bases and J gave up 5 bases, with 9 bases separating them. The CDR3 totals 12 residues. The DNA for the CDR3 is TGTGCCAGCAGCCCTGGACAGTATGGCTACACCTTC. Encoded protein: CASSPGQYGYTF.

The rearrangement uses TRBV4-1 and TRBJ2-7; 11 bases line up with TRBD1. The germline V gene encodes CDR1 MGHRA and CDR2 YSYEKL. Germline trimming cut 0 bases from V and 5 bases from J; bases unmatched to any gene: 3. This CDR3 spans 15 amino acids. CDR3 in amino acids: CASSQERDRGDEQYF. CDR3 DNA sequence: TGCGCCAGCAGCCAAGAACGGGACAGGGGGGACGAGCAGTACTTC.

In DNA, the CDR3 is TGTGCCAGCAGCCACTTGAGCTCCTACAATGAGCAGTTCTTC. This translates into CASSHLSSYNEQFF. The V gene is TRBV4-2, the J gene TRBJ2-1; D unresolved. V was trimmed by 3 bases and J by 0 bases, leaving 6 bases between them. Germline V gene lookup returns CDR1 LGHNA and CDR2 YNFKEQ. This CDR3 comprises 14 residues.

This clone was counted a single time. The chain combines TRBV28 with TRBJ2-7, with 9 bases lining up with TRBD1. This CDR3 region has 14 residues. V trimming: 5 bases; J trimming: 6 bases; junction bases outside the gene matches: 8. The V gene's germline CDR1 is MDHEN and CDR2 SYDVKM. As DNA, the CDR3 is TGTGCCAGCAGTCTGGGGGGACAGGGTGGCGAGCAGTACTTC. Residues: CASSLGGQGGEQYF.

CDR3 region: CASSPQDGLPETQYF. The CDR3 DNA follows: TGTGCCAGCAGTCCACAGGACGGATTGCCGGAGACCCAGTACTTC. V usage is TRBV28 and J usage is TRBJ2-5; D is possibly TRBD1 (5 bases). Germline V gene data show CDR1 as MDHEN and CDR2 as SYDVKM. Trimming left V 5 bases short and J 5 bases short, with 18 bases between. There are 15 residues in the CDR3. Variable domain in full (rest from reference TRBV28 and TRBJ2-5): DVKVTQSSRYLVKRTGEKVFLECVQDMDHENMFWYRQDPGLGLRLIYFSYDVKMKEKGDIPEGYSVSREKKERFSLILESASTNQTSMYLCASSPQDGLPETQYFGPGTRLLVL.

The chain has TRBV4-1 and TRBJ2-7; D might be TRBD1 (5 bases). V was clipped by 0 bases and J by 2 bases, with 14 bases between them. This CDR3 is built from 16 residues. Germline V lookup: CDR1 MGHRA, CDR2 YSYEKL. The CDR3 DNA reads as TGCGCCAGCAGCCAAGATTGGGGCAGAAGAGCCTACGAGCAGTACTTC. It translates to CASSQDWGRRAYEQYF.

The rearrangement joins TRBV12-5 to TRBJ2-7; D possibly corresponds to TRBD2 (6 bases). Between the trimmed V and J ends, which lost 5 bases and 2 bases, there was a span of 10 bases. Germline V gene lookup returns CDR1 LGHNT and CDR2 FRNRAP. The CDR3 spans 13 residues. Written as DNA, the CDR3 is TGTGCTAGTGGTAAGGGACTTGCCTACGAGCAGTACTTC. Protein product: CASGKGLAYEQYF. Looking up the rest from reference TRBV12-5 and TRBJ2-7 gives the full variable domain: DARVTQTPRHKVTEMGQEVTMRCQPILGHNTVFWYRQTMMQGLELLAYFRNRAPLDDSGMPKDRFSAEMPDATLATLKIQPSEPRDSAVYFCASGKGLAYEQYFGPGTRLTVT.

A note on this clone: At one of its ends the junction is not consistent with the germline gene, which may arise from a read error. The rearrangement uses TRBV25-1 and TRBJ2-4; weak D call: TRBD1 (6 bases). CDR3 length equals 15 residues. CDR1 and CDR2 (germline): MGHDK, SYGVNS. CDR3 residues: CASSEFQGTKNSQYF. In DNA form, the CDR3 reads TGTGCCAGCAGTGAATTCCAGGGGACCAAAAACAGTCAGTACTTC.

The chain links TRBV6-1 to TRBJ2-3; weak D call: TRBD2 (5 bases). Germline V gene sequence: CDR1 MNHNS, CDR2 SASEGT. The CDR3 has 12 amino acids. V was clipped by 6 bases and J by 4 bases, with 8 bases between them. The CDR3 DNA is TGTGCCAGCAGCCCGGGGTCAGATACGCAGTATTTT. As protein: CASSPGSDTQYF.

Only a few counts were recorded for this clone. The gene calls are TRBV5-6 and TRBJ1-6, with D hard to call. Per germline, CDR1 SGHDT and CDR2 YYEEEE. The ends were cut back, 3 bases at V and 7 bases at J, with 5 bases in the middle. The CDR3 is 12 amino acids. The CDR3 reads CASSWPNSPLHF. The CDR3 DNA sequence: TGTGCCAGCAGCTGGCCCAATTCACCCCTCCACTTT.

The rearrangement joins TRBV5-1 to TRBJ2-2, with D perhaps TRBD2 (6 bases). Per the germline V gene, CDR1 is SGHRS and CDR2 is YFSETQ. Trimming pared 4 bases from V and 0 bases from J, leaving 10 bases between. The CDR3 is 15 residues long. CDR3 in amino acids: CASSVGGANTGELFF. The CDR3 nucleotides are TGCGCCAGCAGCGTCGGGGGAGCGAACACCGGGGAGCTGTTTTTT.

This chain uses TRBV6-6 with TRBJ2-3; D ambiguous. V lost 5 bases and J lost 1, with 4 bases in between. Germline V gene sequence: CDR1 MNHNY, CDR2 SVGAGI (reference sequence). The CDR3 length is 12 residues. CDR3 DNA: TGTGCCAGCAGTCCTCGCACAGATACGCAGTATTTT. Translated: CASSPRTDTQYF.

The chain has TRBV5-1 and TRBJ2-2; 12 bases match TRBD2. Trimming at V came to 4 bases and at J to 6 bases, leaving 10 bases not matched to a gene. CDR3 length equals 17 residues. Germline CDR1 and CDR2: SGHRS and YFSETQ. CDR3 sequence reads: CASSHLTSGRFAGELFF. The DNA for the CDR3 is TGCGCCAGCAGCCACCTGACTAGCGGGAGATTCGCCGGGGAGCTGTTTTTT.

The chain has TRBV14 and TRBJ2-3; TRBD2 might be the D (5 bases). The germline V gene has CDR1 SGHDN and CDR2 FVKESK. The CDR3 is 12 residues long. V gave up 5 bases and J gave up 7 bases, with 10 bases separating them. The CDR3 coding sequence is TGTGCCAGCAGCGCGACGGGAAATACGCAGTATTTT. This codes for CASSATGNTQYF.